The present T cell receptor beta chain was sequenced within a study of T cells expressing NK-cell markers. For the study at large: It was sorted CD3+CD56+NKG2C+, CD3+CD56+NKG2C- and CD3+CD56-NKG2C+ T cells that supplied the TCR beta repertoires. Sequencing covered eight donors, seven HCMV-seropositive and one seronegative.

Comments on this clonotype: The antigen remains undetermined.

Whole-study results and caveats: About six donors carried dominant NKG2C+ clonotypes that made up roughly 1.0-7.5% of their CD8+ T cells.

UMIs were included in TCR beta cDNA generated by 5'RACE template switching. TCRdb reprocessed the 5' RACE reads and reports one entry per CDR3 protein, with no DNA. The data show about 410,000 distinct CDR3 sequences, and the top ten clones hold around 10%. Germline-derived CDR1 and CDR2 are DFQATT and SNEGSKA (reference sequence). The CDR3 contains 14 residues. Material for sequencing was blood T cells: a sorted CD56 or NKG2C T cell subset, CD4+ or CD8+ T cells, or bulk PBMC T cells (not recorded which). This TCR derives from a woman in her forties or fifties in good health. V is TRBV20-1 and J is TRBJ2-3. The CDR3 region is CSARTAGLADTQYF.